The source of this T cell receptor beta chain is a study of STAT3 mutations in large granular lymphocyte leukemia. Study as a whole: Roughly half of the longitudinally sequenced T-LGLL patients carried detectable canonical activating STAT3 mutations.

Only in-frame clones appear in the TCRdb table, and some are missing; sequencing was by immunoSEQ multiplex PCR. This sample has around 5,000 clones; 88% occur once, and the top ten carry 17%. V lost 2 bases, J lost 4 bases, and 7 bases stayed unmatched. The CDR3 extends over 15 amino acids. Germline CDR1 and CDR2: MNHNY and SVGAGI (reference sequence). A remark on this clone: The antigen remains unidentified.

Study-wide points: Differing intervals and regimens complicate linking therapy response to clone burden. TCR clonotype switching after therapy occurred in about 35% of the 18 patients. In T-cell large granular lymphocyte leukemia, about half of patients showed multiple immunodominant subclonotypes. In some patients, a small highly pathogenic clone possibly went undetected.

The origin of this receptor is a human donor with T large granular lymphocyte leukemia. Some clones in this sample may be carry-over from other donors' samples. This chain uses TRBV6-6 with TRBJ2-5; 7 bases map to TRBD2. The sequenced sample was PBMCs. The CDR3 DNA is TGTGCCAGCAGTTACGGACTAGTGGTCCGAGAGACCCAGTACTTC. It translates to CASSYGLVVRETQYF.